The 3 T cell receptor beta chains below come from one sample, sequenced in a study of T cell changes during pregnancy in multiple sclerosis. Data came from immunoSEQ multiplex PCR; TCRdb stores just in-frame clones and leaves some out. The sample consists of roughly 100,000 clones, approximately 90% of them appearing once. Source: peripheral blood, taken after pregnancy. These receptors came from a female donor with multiple sclerosis, enrolled in a pregnancy study.

The V call is TRBV5-1, the J call TRBJ2-5; the D is unclear. The germline V gene encodes CDR1 SGHRS and CDR2 YFSETQ. V lost 2 bases, J lost 2 bases, and 4 bases lay in between. The CDR3 sequence is 12 residues long. CDR3: CASSFSQETQYF. The CDR3 coding sequence is TGCGCCAGCAGCTTTTCTCAAGAGACCCAGTACTTC.

There are a few counts of this clone. This CDR3 reads CASSYSRINTEAFF. DNA of the CDR3: TGTGCCAGCAGTTACTCGCGAATTAACACTGAAGCTTTCTTT. The V call is TRBV6-5, the J call TRBJ1-1; D call uncertain. The germline gives CDR1 MNHEY, CDR2 SVGAGI. V dropped 0 bases and J dropped 2 bases, with 7 bases sitting between them. The CDR3 spans 14 residues.

The chain is built from TRBV5-1 and TRBJ1-1, with D unclear. V was clipped by 2 bases and J by 1 base, with 6 bases between them. The CDR3 runs to 13 residues. In germline, CDR1 is SGHRS, CDR2 YFSETQ. The CDR3 loop reads CASSLPGNTEAFF. As DNA, the CDR3 is TGCGCCAGCAGCTTACCGGGGAACACTGAAGCTTTCTTT.